The 10 T cell receptor beta chains below were found in one sample sequenced in a study of a mutant IDH1 vaccine in newly diagnosed glioma. No antigens are known for them. Specified time point: week 5, during vaccination. Vaccinated patients received 300 ug of mutant IDH1 20-mer peptide per dose, with topical imiquimod. Generated by immunoSEQ multiplex PCR, the TCRdb table keeps only in-frame clones and is missing some. Found here are roughly 51,000 clones, 81% of them singletons; the top ten hold 3% to 4%. The sample here was PBMCs, taken from a glioma patient whose treatment included an IDH1 peptide vaccine. The receptors derive from a man between 25 and 39 years old with glioma.

V gene TRBV11-2 combines with J gene TRBJ2-7; the D is unclear. Germline CDR1 is SGHAT and CDR2 is FQNNGV. V was cut by 5 bases and J by 3 bases, with 5 bases left in between. The CDR3 is 11 amino acids. The CDR3 DNA reads TGTGCCAGCAGCGCCCACTACGAGCAGTACTTC. Translated: CASSAHYEQYF.

The chain uses TRBV2 and TRBJ1-1, with a possible D match to TRBD1 (6 bases). The CDR3 is 19 residues long. Germline lookup yields CDR1 SNHLY and CDR2 FYNNEI. Trimming stripped 8 bases from V and 0 bases from J, with 28 bases between. CDR3 sequence reads: CASRPRRFQGGGMNTEAFF. The CDR3 nucleotides are TGTGCCAGCCGACCCAGGCGATTCCAGGGAGGGGGAATGAACACTGAAGCTTTCTTT.

This clone has a handful of counts. The gene calls are TRBV9 and TRBJ1-1; D uncertain. V was trimmed by 1 base and J by 2 bases, leaving 3 bases between them. Germline V gene sequence: CDR1 SGDLS, CDR2 YYNGEE. This CDR3 region has 12 residues. CDR3 loop: CASSVSNTEAFF. The CDR3 bases are TGTGCCAGCAGCGTATCTAACACTGAAGCTTTCTTT.

This clone was recorded once. This chain connects TRBV18 to TRBJ2-4; a weak D match, TRBD1 (6 bases). This CDR3 contains 18 residues. Germline V gives CDR1 KGHSH, CDR2 LQKENI. V shed 2 bases and J shed 2 bases, with 19 bases lying between them. CDR3 nucleotides: TGTGCCAGCTCACCAGTTGCCCTTGAAGGACAGACCAAAAACATTCAGTACTTC. Translating it yields CASSPVALEGQTKNIQYF.

The chain links TRBV5-6 to TRBJ2-3; unclear D gene. The CDR3 contains 12 residues. Trimming stripped 1 base from V and 3 bases from J, with 3 bases between. The germline V gene has CDR1 SGHDT and CDR2 YYEEEE. The CDR3 spells CASSLRTDTQYF. The CDR3 nucleotides are TGTGCCAGCAGCTTGAGGACAGATACGCAGTATTTT. Looking up the rest from reference TRBV5-6 and TRBJ2-3 gives the full variable domain: DAGVTQSPTHLIKTRGQQVTLRCSPKSGHDTVSWYQQALGQGPQFIFQYYEEEERQRGNFPDRFSGHQFPNYSSELNVNALLLGDSALYLCASSLRTDTQYFGPGTRLTVL.

The V call is TRBV18, the J call TRBJ2-2; D is unclear. Trimming took 2 bases from V and 0 from J, leaving 4 bases between them. This CDR3 contains 14 residues. CDR1 is KGHSH, CDR2 LQKENI, per germline. The CDR3, as DNA: TGTGCCAGCTCACCAGGACCGAACACCGGGGAGCTGTTTTTT. Translating it yields CASSPGPNTGELFF.

This clone has only a few counts. The chain uses TRBV18 and TRBJ1-2; D ambiguous. CDR1 is KGHSH, CDR2 LQKENI, per germline. The CDR3 consists of 15 residues. The V end lost 3 bases, the J end lost 1 base, and 12 bases lay between the germline ends. In DNA, the CDR3 is TGTGCCAGCTCACCCATCGGGGAGGGTAACTATGGCTACACCTTC. This encodes CASSPIGEGNYGYTF.

This clone came up once. The chain combines TRBV5-6 with TRBJ2-3; the match to TRBD2 covers 7 bases. The germline CDR1 and CDR2 sequences are SGHDT and YYEEEE. This CDR3 contains 16 residues. V lost 4 bases, J lost 5 bases, and 13 bases stayed unmatched. CDR3 amino acids: CASSATPRGDGDTQYF. The CDR3, as DNA: TGTGCCAGCAGCGCCACCCCCCGGGGGGACGGAGATACGCAGTATTTT.

The V gene is TRBV30, the J gene TRBJ1-5; 9 nucleotides match TRBD1. J was trimmed by 4 bases and V by 3 bases; bases with no gene match: 4. In germline, CDR1 is GTSNPN, CDR2 SVGIG (reference sequence). The CDR3 extends over 14 amino acids. The CDR3 sequence is CAWSPGTGNQPQHF. CDR3 nucleotide sequence: TGTGCCTGGAGCCCCGGGACAGGGAATCAGCCCCAGCATTTT.

The chain is built from TRBV27 and TRBJ2-1, with 9 bases aligning to TRBD1. There are 17 residues in the CDR3. Germline V lookup: CDR1 MNHEY, CDR2 SMNVEV (reference sequence). With V trimmed by 4 bases and J by 4 bases, 11 bases remained unmatched. Here the CDR3 DNA reads TGTGCCAGCAGTTCGAGGTTGGGACAGGGTCAATACAATGAGCAGTTCTTC. It yields the protein CASSSRLGQGQYNEQFF.